This T cell receptor beta chain emerged from a study of cytomegalovirus exposure and HLA in healthy donors. Across the whole study: The 110 or so validation repertoires used a platform that matched the one used for the roughly 700 first-cohort repertoires, as a later analysis reported.

Germline CDR1 SGHNT, CDR2 YYREEE (reference sequence). The CDR3 is 15 amino acids. V was clipped by 6 bases and J by 5 bases; unmatched bases: 8. Donors were drawn from the approximately 130-subject validation cohort, separate from the approximately 700-subject first cohort. Clones were read by immunoSEQ multiplex PCR, and TCRdb kept only the in-frame ones, dropping some. The sample has some 49,000 clones; approximately 90% are singletons. The table lists this clone with a few counts. The V call is TRBV5-4, the J call TRBJ2-3, with 11 bases lining up with TRBD2. The receptor was isolated from a man younger than 35 in good health and CMV-seronegative. Sequenced sample: PBMCs. The CDR3 loop is CASKPPLAGGDTQYF. CDR3 in DNA: TGTGCCAGCAAGCCCCCTCTAGCGGGAGGAGATACGCAGTATTTT.